This T cell receptor beta chain was found in a study of read filtering for tumor transcriptome and immune sequencing. Study in general: The cohort had approximately 16 men and approximately 14 women aged roughly 47 to 90, mean about 72 years. By R-ISS, stages I, II and III held about 8, 16 and 7 patients.

This clonotype was observed at least ten times. Sampling of bone marrow took place during active disease in every patient. The CDR3 has 16 residues. The ends were cut back, 5 bases at V and 0 bases at J, with 15 bases in the middle. From about 400 ng of RNA, a library with molecular barcoded alpha/delta and beta/gamma adaptors was made. In TCRdb, the reads were re-called with MiXCR into one record per CDR3 protein. This sample has around 130,000 distinct CDR3 sequences; about 13% occur once, and the top ten carry about 7.7%. Sequenced: a population of CD138-negative cells sorted from bone marrow. This chain connects TRBV12-3 or TRBV12-4 to TRBJ2-3; D is possibly TRBD1 (6 bases). This TCR was recovered from a donor at least 40 years old with multiple myeloma. CDR3 nucleotide sequence: TGTGCCAGCAGTCCCAAGGGGGTCTTTAGCACAGATACGCAGTATTTT. It specifies CASSPKGVFSTDTQYF.